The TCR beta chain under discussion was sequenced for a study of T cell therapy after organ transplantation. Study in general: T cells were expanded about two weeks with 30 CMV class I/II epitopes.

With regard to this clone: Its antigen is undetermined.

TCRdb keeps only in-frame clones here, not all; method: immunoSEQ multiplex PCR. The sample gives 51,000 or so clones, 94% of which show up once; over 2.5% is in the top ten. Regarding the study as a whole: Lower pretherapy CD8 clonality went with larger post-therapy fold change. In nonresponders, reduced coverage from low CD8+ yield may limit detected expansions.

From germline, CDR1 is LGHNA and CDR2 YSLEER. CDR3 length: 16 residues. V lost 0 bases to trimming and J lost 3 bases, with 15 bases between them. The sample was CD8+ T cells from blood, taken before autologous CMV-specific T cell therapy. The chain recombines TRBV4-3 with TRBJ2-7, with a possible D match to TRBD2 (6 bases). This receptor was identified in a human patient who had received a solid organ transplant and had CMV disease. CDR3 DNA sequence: TGCGCCAGCAGCCAAGATTGGGTTGGGGGGATCTACGAGCAGTACTTC. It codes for CASSQDWVGGIYEQYF.